Listed here is a single TCR beta chain. As originally analysed: From reference gene primer amplification, estimates of nucleated cell counts were derived. Assay used: immunoSEQ multiplex PCR; TCRdb lists only in-frame clones, some missing. That table is the source of V, J and clone size, and D and trimming were worked out from the DNA. Of tens of thousands of clones in the sample, roughly 87% were seen once. The CDR3 has 14 residues. After removal of 2 bases from V and 8 bases from J, the junction contained 6 bases not matched to a gene. Germline V gene sequence: CDR1 SNHLY, CDR2 FYNNEI. The data stem from a study of blood T cell repertoires in COVID-19. Turning to the study itself: The study drew acute and convalescent COVID-19 samples from the United States, Italy and Spain. The analysed material was cDNA or gDNA that came from T cells, B-cell-depleted T cells, or PBMCs.

This receptor was taken from a human donor in a cohort sampled during active COVID-19. The V and J genes are TRBV2 and TRBJ2-1; 7 bases are shared with TRBD2. What was sequenced was peripheral blood. The CDR3 here is CASSEWGGVDEQFF. CDR3 in DNA: TGTGCCAGCAGTGAATGGGGGGGAGTGGATGAGCAGTTCTTC.